This entry features one T cell receptor beta chain sequence. Antigen specificity is unknown. Germline assignment: CDR1 SGHDN and CDR2 FVKESK. The germline V and J ends were trimmed by 4 bases and 0 bases, with 12 bases remaining between them. This CDR3 region has 15 residues. This specimen comes from a study of cytomegalovirus exposure and HLA in healthy donors. General observations from the study: Association of a missense DCLRE1C variant with TCR beta V- and J-gene trimming was reported in a later analysis.

The PCR ran on 60 Vbeta and 13 Jbeta primers. Here immunoSEQ multiplex PCR was the method, and the copy in TCRdb shows in-frame clones only, minus some. The sample includes around 210,000 clones, around 80% of them seen just once. V usage is TRBV14 and J usage is TRBJ1-1, with D perhaps matching TRBD1 (5 bases). Input material: PBMCs. The receptor comes from a boy aged 10-17 years in good health and CMV-seronegative. The CDR3 protein is CASSPHRIMNTEAFF. CDR3 in DNA: TGTGCCAGCAGCCCACACAGGATTATGAACACTGAAGCTTTCTTT.